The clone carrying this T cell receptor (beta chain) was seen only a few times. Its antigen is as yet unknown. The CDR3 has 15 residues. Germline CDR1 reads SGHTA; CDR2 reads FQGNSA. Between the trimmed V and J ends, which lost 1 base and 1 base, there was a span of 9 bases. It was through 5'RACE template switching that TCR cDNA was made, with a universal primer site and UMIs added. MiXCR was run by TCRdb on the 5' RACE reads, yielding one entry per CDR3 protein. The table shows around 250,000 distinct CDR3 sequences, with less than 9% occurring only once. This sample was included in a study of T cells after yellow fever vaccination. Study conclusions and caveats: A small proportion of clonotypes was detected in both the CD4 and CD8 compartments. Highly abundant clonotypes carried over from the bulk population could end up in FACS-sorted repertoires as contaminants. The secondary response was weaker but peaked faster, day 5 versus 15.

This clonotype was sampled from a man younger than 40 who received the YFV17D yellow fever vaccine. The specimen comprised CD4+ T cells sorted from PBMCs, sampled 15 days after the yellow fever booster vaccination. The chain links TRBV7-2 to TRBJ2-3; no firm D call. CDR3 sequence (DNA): TGTGCCAGCAGCTTAGACAACCGGGGCACAGATACGCAGTATTTT. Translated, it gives CASSLDNRGTDTQYF.